This TCR beta chain was captured by sequencing in a study of Tregs in tolerant kidney transplant recipients. On this clone: Its antigen is not identified. Read sequence stops 3 residues before the CDR3 end, and the germline J gene provides the missing end.

Whole-study results and caveats: Few patients were studied, so findings need validation in larger groups.

Germline V gene lookup returns CDR1 SGHKS and CDR2 YYEKEE (reference sequence). This CDR3 comprises 15 residues. V lost 5 bases and J lost 2; bases outside the gene matches: 7. Recipients received nonmyeloablative bone marrow transplants from related graft donors, with transient mixed chimerism. Thawed PBMCs were FACS-sorted into unstimulated CD4+CD25+CD127- regulatory T cells, CD4+CD25- non-regulatory cells, CD4 and CD8 cells. Produced via immunoSEQ multiplex PCR; TCRdb's table is partial and in-frame only. This repertoire includes approximately 6,000 clones. The sequences come from CD8+ T cells from blood (PBMCs), collected 12 months after the transplant. The genes are TRBV5-5 and TRBJ2-1; 7 nucleotides match TRBD1. This sequence was found in a human patient who received a combined kidney and bone marrow transplant. Some T cells may be graft donor cells. The covered CDR3 bases are TGTGCCAGCAGTGACAGGGAATGGGCCTACAATGAG. Protein product: CASSDREWAYNE. The full CDR3 reads CASSDREWAYNEQFF.